One and the same sample provided the 27 T cell receptor beta chains below, sequenced in a study of PD-L1 blockade in urothelial cancer. Stated time point: peripheral blood 6 weeks after treatment start. Sequenced by immunoSEQ multiplex PCR; TCRdb stores in-frame clones only, minus some. The data show about 45,000 clones, 82% seen once. The source material was PBMCs, sampled around atezolizumab (anti-PD-L1) treatment. The receptor source for this set is a man aged 60 to 75 with urothelial cancer.

The V call is TRBV10-1, the J call TRBJ2-2; TRBD2 might be the D (6 bases). Trimming left V 5 bases short and J 4 bases short, with 8 bases between. The CDR3 sequence is 13 residues long. Germline CDR1 is WNHNN and CDR2 is SYGVQD (reference sequence). This CDR3 is CASSYGGTGELFF. CDR3 in DNA: TGCGCCAGCAGTTACGGGGGCACCGGGGAGCTGTTTTTT.

The chain uses TRBV4-2 and TRBJ2-7; the D gene is possibly TRBD1 (6 bases). Deletions cut 3 bases from V and 3 bases from J, with 12 bases between. CDR1 is LGHNA and CDR2 is YNFKEQ in the germline V gene. The CDR3 is made up of 14 amino acids. CDR3 loop: CASSQGQGNYEQYF. CDR3 bases: TGTGCCAGCAGCCAGGGACAAGGGAACTACGAGCAGTACTTC.

The V and J genes are TRBV30 and TRBJ2-7, with 7 bases identical to TRBD2. The CDR3 totals 13 residues. With 3 bases clipped from V and 6 bases from J, the junction kept 8 bases outside the gene matches. Per germline, CDR1 GTSNPN and CDR2 SVGIG (reference sequence). CDR3 sequence reads: CAWRGGGVGEQYF. In DNA form, the CDR3 reads TGTGCCTGGAGAGGTGGGGGGGTAGGCGAGCAGTACTTC.

The V and J genes are TRBV6-1 and TRBJ2-7; the D is unclear. The CDR3 loop spans 13 amino acids. From germline, CDR1 is MNHNS and CDR2 SASEGT. V dropped 7 bases and J dropped 0 bases, with 10 bases sitting between them. In nucleotides, the CDR3 is TGTGCCAGCACTACTACCAGCTCCTACGAGCAGTACTTC. It encodes CASTTTSSYEQYF.

Note on this clone: Other DNA sequences from this sample encode an identical CDR3 as well. The CDR3 DNA follows: TGTGCCAGCAGCCCCGACAGGAACTCTGGAAACACCATATATTTT. Translated: CASSPDRNSGNTIYF. J is TRBJ1-3 and V is TRBV5-5; D is perhaps TRBD1 (6 bases). The CDR3 contains 15 residues. Germline V gene sequence: CDR1 SGHKS, CDR2 YYEKEE (reference sequence). V lost 4 bases and J 0 bases, leaving 11 bases between the germline ends.

The chain joins TRBV5-5 to TRBJ2-1; 14 bases fit TRBD2. The CDR3 runs to 16 residues. J lost 10 bases, V lost 0 bases, and 6 bases had no gene match. Germline CDR1 is SGHKS and CDR2 is YYEKEE (reference sequence). This chain's CDR3 is CASSLEGLAGVGEQFF. The CDR3 region has the DNA TGTGCCAGCAGCTTGGAGGGACTAGCGGGAGTAGGCGAGCAGTTCTTC.

The chain couples TRBV7-2 to TRBJ2-5, with D possibly being TRBD2 (6 bases). The CDR3 consists of 14 residues. Trimming cost V 0 bases and J 5 bases, with 10 bases left between them. The germline gives CDR1 SGHTA, CDR2 FQGNSA. The CDR3 sequence is CASSLAGGWETQYF. The CDR3 DNA follows: TGTGCCAGCAGCTTAGCGGGAGGATGGGAGACCCAGTACTTC.

The chain carries TRBV28 and TRBJ1-6, with 7 bases fitting TRBD1. J was trimmed by 3 bases and V by 4 bases; bases with no gene match: 6. Germline V CDR1 and CDR2: MDHEN, SYDVKM. This CDR3 region has 16 residues. In nucleotides, the CDR3 is TGTGCCAGCAGTTCCGACAGGGTGGACTATAATTCACCCCTCCACTTT. It encodes CASSSDRVDYNSPLHF.

The chain couples TRBV30 to TRBJ2-5; TRBD1 matches at 7 bases. Per germline, CDR1 GTSNPN and CDR2 SVGIG (reference sequence). The trim removed 1 base at V and 7 bases at J, leaving 9 bases unmatched. The CDR3 runs 14 residues. The CDR3 loop reads CAWSGQGTFRTQYF. Written as DNA, the CDR3 is TGTGCCTGGAGTGGACAGGGTACTTTTAGGACCCAGTACTTC. The full variable domain, completed using reference TRBV30 and TRBJ2-5, is SQTIHQWPATLVQPVGSPLSLECTVEGTSNPNLYWYRQAAGRGLQLLFYSVGIGQISSEVPQNLSASRPQDRQFILSSKKLLLSDSGFYLCAWSGQGTFRTQYFGPGTRLLVL.

V gene TRBV6-1 combines with J gene TRBJ1-1; possible D gene TRBD1, 5 bases. Germline CDR1 reads MNHNS; CDR2 reads SASEGT. The CDR3 length is 14 residues. V was clipped by 6 bases and J by 2 bases, with 13 bases between them. CDR3 sequence (DNA): TGTGCCAGCAGACCAATGGACACAAACACTGAAGCTTTCTTT. Translation gives CASRPMDTNTEAFF.

J is TRBJ2-1 and V is TRBV28; 12 bases match TRBD2. The V gene end was trimmed by 7 bases and the J gene end by 7 bases; junction bases not matched to a gene: 5. Germline assignment: CDR1 MDHEN and CDR2 SYDVKM. This CDR3 spans 14 amino acids. CDR3 in DNA: TGTGCCAGCATCAAGCTAGCGGGAGGGAATGAGCAGTTCTTC. Its translation: CASIKLAGGNEQFF.

J is TRBJ1-4 and V is TRBV29-1; no clear D gene. The CDR3 extends over 12 amino acids. V was clipped by 4 bases and J by 0 bases, with 3 bases between them. Germline V gives CDR1 SQVTM, CDR2 ANQGSEA. CDR3 coding DNA: TGCAGCGTTGTCACAACTAATGAAAAACTGTTTTTT. Protein product: CSVVTTNEKLFF. The full variable domain, with the rest looked up from reference TRBV29-1 and TRBJ1-4, is SAVISQKPSRDICQRGTSLTIQCQVDSQVTMMFWYRQQPGQSLTLIATANQGSEATYESGFVIDKFPISRPNLTFSTLTVSNMSPEDSSIYLCSVVTTNEKLFFGSGTQLSVL.

The genes are TRBV28 and TRBJ1-5; TRBD1 is a possible D gene (5 bases). The V end was cut by 6 bases, the J end by 7 bases, with 13 bases between. Germline V gene data show CDR1 as MDHEN and CDR2 as SYDVKM. The CDR3 consists of 13 residues. As DNA, the CDR3 is TGTGCCAGCAGCAGGGATGAAATACAGCCCCAGCATTTT. It yields the protein CASSRDEIQPQHF.

This rearrangement joins TRBV4-1 to TRBJ2-1, with 9 bases matching TRBD1. The junction had 8 bases not matched to a gene; V was cut back by 4 bases and J by 4 bases. CDR3 length: 16 residues. Per germline, CDR1 MGHRA and CDR2 YSYEKL. CDR3 nucleotide sequence: TGCGCCAGCAGCCTGCAACAGGGGGCTTCTTACAATGAGCAGTTCTTC. It translates to CASSLQQGASYNEQFF.

The gene calls are TRBV4-3 and TRBJ2-5; the D gene is possibly TRBD2 (6 bases). CDR3 length: 14 residues. With 0 bases removed from V and 4 bases from J, the gap between germline ends came to 9 bases. Germline CDR1 reads LGHNA; CDR2 reads YSLEER. The CDR3 protein is CASSQERGTETQYF. CDR3 coding DNA: TGCGCCAGCAGCCAAGAACGGGGGACAGAGACCCAGTACTTC.

The chain recombines TRBV19 with TRBJ2-1, with D maybe TRBD1 (6 bases). CDR1 and CDR2 from the germline V gene are LNHDA and SQIVND (reference sequence). CDR3 length equals 12 residues. V was shortened by 5 bases and J by 9 bases, with 11 bases between the two germline ends. The DNA for the CDR3 is TGTGCCAGTAGTGGCAACAGGGCTGAGCAGTTCTTC. Its protein is CASSGNRAEQFF. The variable domain in full, completed from reference TRBV19 and TRBJ2-1, reads DGGITQSPKYLFRKEGQNVTLSCEQNLNHDAMYWYRQDPGQGLRLIYYSQIVNDFQKGDIAEGYSVSREKKESFPLTVTSAQKNPTAFYLCASSGNRAEQFFGPGTRLTVL.

CDR3 sequence reads: CASSFRSGRNTQYF. DNA for the CDR3: TGTGCCAGCAGTTTTCGATCAGGGCGGAATACGCAGTATTTT. The chain employs TRBV28 and TRBJ2-3; D possibly corresponds to TRBD1 (5 bases). The V and J ends lost 3 bases and 7 bases respectively, with 14 bases between them. Per the germline V gene, CDR1 is MDHEN and CDR2 is SYDVKM. The CDR3 runs to 14 residues.

The sample holds many counts of this clone. The CDR3 DNA sequence: TGCGCCAGCAGCTTGGATAGAGGAATAACCTACGAGCAGTACTTC. It translates to CASSLDRGITYEQYF. The chain combines TRBV5-1 with TRBJ2-7; D is undetermined. The CDR3 covers 15 residues. Trimming took 0 bases from V and 2 from J, leaving 12 bases between them. Germline loops: CDR1 SGHRS, CDR2 YFSETQ.

This clone appeared a single time. V and J are TRBV6-5 and TRBJ2-1; 9 nucleotides line up with TRBD2. Germline trimming cut 7 bases from V and 7 bases from J; bases unmatched to any gene: 5. The CDR3 has 13 amino acids. CDR1 is MNHEY and CDR2 is SVGAGI in the germline V gene. The CDR3, as DNA: TGTGCCAGCATTAGCGGGAGTTCAAATGAGCAGTTCTTC. This gives the protein CASISGSSNEQFF.

This clone was detected only a few times. The rearrangement joins TRBV29-1 to TRBJ2-1; 10 nucleotides agree with TRBD2. Trimming cost V 6 bases and J 13 bases; bases outside gene matches: 3. Germline V gene lookup returns CDR1 SQVTM and CDR2 ANQGSEA. The CDR3 runs to 10 residues. The chain's CDR3 is CSVLAGEQFF. In DNA form, the CDR3 reads TGCAGCGTCCTAGCGGGAGAACAGTTCTTC.

The chain links TRBV27 to TRBJ1-1; 11 bases agree with TRBD1. CDR1 MNHEY and CDR2 SMNVEV come from the germline V gene (reference sequence). This CDR3 is built from 16 residues. V dropped 5 bases and J dropped 5; count of bases not matched to a gene: 10. The CDR3 spells CASSTLGQGAWTEAFF. The CDR3 coding sequence is TGTGCCAGCAGTACCCTCGGACAGGGGGCTTGGACTGAAGCTTTCTTT.

This sequence joins TRBV19 and TRBJ1-5; D ambiguous. The germline V gene has CDR1 LNHDA and CDR2 SQIVND (reference sequence). V shed 5 bases and J shed 6 bases, with 14 bases lying between them. This CDR3 comprises 14 residues. Written as DNA, the CDR3 is TGTGCCAGTAGTCCGGGGATGCGGGCTCAGCCCCAGCATTTT. Protein: CASSPGMRAQPQHF.

The V and J genes are TRBV7-9 and TRBJ1-2, with TRBD1 matching 7 bases. J lost 3 bases, V lost 6 bases, and 7 bases had no gene match. The CDR3 totals 14 residues. Per germline, CDR1 SEHNR and CDR2 FQNEAQ (reference sequence). CDR3 sequence (DNA): TGTGCCAGCAGACCGACAGGGAGTGACTATGGCTACACCTTC. Amino acids: CASRPTGSDYGYTF.

The rearrangement joins TRBV6-1 to TRBJ1-1, with a weak D call TRBD1 (6 bases). Germline CDR1 MNHNS, CDR2 SASEGT. V was trimmed by 6 bases and J by 4 bases, leaving 12 bases between them. The CDR3 covers 13 residues. The CDR3 region is CASSALGGTEAFF. CDR3 in DNA: TGTGCCAGCAGCGCCTTAGGGGGCACTGAAGCTTTCTTT.

The rearrangement links TRBV7-9 to TRBJ2-7; tentative D call: TRBD2 (5 bases). The CDR3 sequence is 13 residues long. Germline lookup yields CDR1 SEHNR and CDR2 FQNEAQ (reference sequence). The V and J ends lost 5 bases and 5 bases respectively, with 13 bases between them. CDR3 loop: CASSPGRADEQYF. The CDR3 region has the DNA TGTGCCAGCAGCCCTGGAAGAGCGGACGAGCAGTACTTC. Complete variable domain (other parts from reference TRBV7-9 and TRBJ2-7): DTGVSQNPRHKITKRGQNVTFRCDPISEHNRLYWYRQTLGQGPEFLTYFQNEAQLEKSRLLSDRFSAERPKGSFSTLEIQRTEQGDSAMYLCASSPGRADEQYFGPGTRLTVT.

J is TRBJ1-6 and V is TRBV5-4, with 9 bases fitting TRBD1. Germline trimming cut 4 bases from V and 14 bases from J; bases unmatched to any gene: 10. This CDR3 is 14 amino acids long. Germline lookup yields CDR1 SGHNT and CDR2 YYREEE (reference sequence). CDR3 sequence: CASSPSPGQGSLHF. In DNA, the CDR3 is TGTGCCAGCAGCCCCTCCCCCGGACAGGGGTCCCTCCACTTT.

The chain is built from TRBV9 and TRBJ2-3; TRBD2 agrees at 11 bases. The CDR3 extends over 19 amino acids. CDR1 is SGDLS, CDR2 YYNGEE, per germline. V lost 3 bases to trimming and J lost 2 bases; unmatched junction nucleotides: 14. The CDR3 nucleotides read TGTGCCAGCAGCGGATCAAGGAAGGGACTAGCGGCTATCACAGATACGCAGTATTTT. Protein product: CASSGSRKGLAAITDTQYF.